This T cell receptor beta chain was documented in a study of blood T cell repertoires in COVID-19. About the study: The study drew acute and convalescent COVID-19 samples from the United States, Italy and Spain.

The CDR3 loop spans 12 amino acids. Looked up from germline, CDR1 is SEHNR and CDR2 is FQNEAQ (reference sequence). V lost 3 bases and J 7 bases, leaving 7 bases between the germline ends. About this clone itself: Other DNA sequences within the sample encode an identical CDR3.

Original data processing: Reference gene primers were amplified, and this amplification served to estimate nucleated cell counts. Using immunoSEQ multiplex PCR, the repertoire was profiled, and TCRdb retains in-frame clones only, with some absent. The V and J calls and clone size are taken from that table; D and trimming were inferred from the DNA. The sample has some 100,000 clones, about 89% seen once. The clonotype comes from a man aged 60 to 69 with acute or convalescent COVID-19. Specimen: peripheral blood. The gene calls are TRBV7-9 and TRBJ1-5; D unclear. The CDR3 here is CASSFDSQPQHF. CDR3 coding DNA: TGTGCCAGCAGCTTTGACTCCCAGCCCCAGCATTTT.